In its sample, the clone carrying this T cell receptor beta chain was seen a few times. The antigen is undetermined. Repertoires were generated with immunoSEQ multiplex PCR, while TCRdb's copy carries only in-frame clones and drops some. This table has 77,000 or so clones, about 81% appearing once. Time point defined: week 47, end of study. Every vaccination contained 300 ug of the mutant IDH1 20-mer peptide and was paired with topical imiquimod. The source of the sample is a study of a mutant IDH1 vaccine in newly diagnosed glioma. The length of the CDR3 is 16 residues. CDR1 is MNHGY, CDR2 SAAAGT, per germline. The junction had 15 bases not matched to a gene; V was cut back by 11 bases and J by 3 bases.

The sequencing used PBMCs, collected from a glioma patient whose treatment included an IDH1 peptide vaccine. This clonotype originated in a man in his forties or fifties with glioma. The rearrangement links TRBV6-8 to TRBJ2-2, with 7 bases identical to TRBD2. The CDR3 region is CAEWKRDKEHTGELFF. CDR3 in DNA: TGTGCCGAGTGGAAGCGGGATAAGGAACACACCGGGGAGCTGTTTTTT.